The 32 T cell receptor beta chains below were found in one sample sequenced in a study of T cell changes during pregnancy in multiple sclerosis. The assay was immunoSEQ multiplex PCR, and TCRdb's table has in-frame clones only and misses some. The sample lists 60,000 to 95,000 clones, just over 90% occurring once. Specimen: CD4+ T cells from peripheral blood mononuclear cells, collected before pregnancy. These receptors were obtained from a female donor with multiple sclerosis, enrolled in a pregnancy study.

J is TRBJ1-5 and V is TRBV28; no clear D. Germline-derived CDR1 and CDR2 are MDHEN and SYDVKM. The CDR3 is 12 residues long. Trimming removed 4 bases from V and 7 bases from J, with 8 bases in between. In DNA, the CDR3 is TGTGCCAGCAGTTACGACAACCAGCCCCAGCATTTT. Translated, it gives CASSYDNQPQHF.

This clone was seen a few times. The rearrangement uses TRBV28 and TRBJ2-5; D is undetermined. The CDR3 is made up of 12 amino acids. Germline CDR1 reads MDHEN; CDR2 reads SYDVKM. Trimming removed 5 bases from V and 0 bases from J, with 4 bases in between. The CDR3 here is CASSPDQETQYF. In nucleotides, the CDR3 is TGTGCCAGCAGTCCCGACCAAGAGACCCAGTACTTC.

V is TRBV6-6 and J is TRBJ2-5; D call uncertain. Germline CDR1 and CDR2: MNHNY and SVGAGI (reference sequence). V dropped 2 bases and J dropped 4 bases, with 11 bases sitting between them. CDR3 size: 14 residues. CDR3 residues: CASSYDSSRETQYF. The CDR3 nucleotides are TGTGCCAGCAGTTACGATAGCTCCAGAGAGACCCAGTACTTC.

The rearrangement links TRBV11-3 to TRBJ2-7, with 8 bases lining up with TRBD2. The length of the CDR3 is 14 residues. Germline V gene lookup returns CDR1 SGHNT and CDR2 YENEEA. Germline trimming cut 5 bases from V and 6 bases from J; bases unmatched to any gene: 9. CDR3 nucleotide sequence: TGTGCCAGCAGCATAACGGGGGGGGTGGGCGAGCAGTACTTC. Translating it yields CASSITGGVGEQYF.

The rearrangement links TRBV27 to TRBJ2-7; 7 nucleotides match TRBD1. The CDR3 loop spans 14 amino acids. With V trimmed by 8 bases and J by 2 bases, 9 bases remained unmatched. Germline V gene sequence: CDR1 MNHEY, CDR2 SMNVEV (reference sequence). As DNA, the CDR3 is TGTGCCAGCTCCCCCCCACAGGGGACCTACGAGCAGTACTTC. Encoded protein: CASSPPQGTYEQYF.

The chain joins TRBV15 to TRBJ2-7, with a possible D match to TRBD1 (5 bases). Germline V gene lookup returns CDR1 LNHNV and CDR2 YYDKDF (reference sequence). The ends were cut back, 4 bases at V and 6 bases at J, with 16 bases in the middle. The CDR3 is 14 residues long. CDR3 residues: CATSKPGQGGEQYF. The CDR3 bases are TGTGCCACCAGCAAACCCGGCCAGGGTGGCGAGCAGTACTTC.

The rearrangement joins TRBV28 to TRBJ2-2, with 7 positions matching TRBD1. The ends lost 2 bases at V and 2 bases at J; junction bases unmatched: 8. Germline V gene sequence: CDR1 MDHEN, CDR2 SYDVKM. This CDR3 contains 17 residues. The CDR3 here is CASSLGRRDRNTGELFF. The CDR3 DNA sequence: TGTGCCAGCAGTTTAGGGCGCCGGGACAGAAACACCGGGGAGCTGTTTTTT.

This clone was counted between two and nine times. CDR3 in amino acids: CASSVGAGAAFF. The CDR3 DNA sequence: TGTGCCAGCAGCGTAGGAGCAGGGGCAGCTTTCTTT. V and J are TRBV9 and TRBJ1-1; perhaps TRBD1 as D (6 bases). In germline, CDR1 is SGDLS, CDR2 YYNGEE. The CDR3 has 12 amino acids. V lost 0 bases, J lost 10 bases, and 10 bases lay in between.

The rearrangement joins TRBV28 to TRBJ1-1, with a weak D call TRBD1 (5 bases). V was clipped by 5 bases and J by 5 bases, with 18 bases between them. In germline, CDR1 is MDHEN, CDR2 SYDVKM. There are 15 residues in the CDR3. CDR3 sequence: CASSVLSGVLTEAFF. In DNA, the CDR3 is TGTGCCAGCAGTGTCTTGTCGGGGGTTCTAACTGAAGCTTTCTTT.

This rearrangement joins TRBV19 to TRBJ2-1; no reliable D call. The V end lost 3 bases, the J end lost 5 bases, and 8 bases lay between the germline ends. In germline, CDR1 is LNHDA, CDR2 SQIVND (reference sequence). This CDR3 spans 13 amino acids. CDR3 DNA sequence: TGTGCCAGTAGTATGCGGAGCGACAATGAGCAGTTCTTC. This sequence encodes CASSMRSDNEQFF.

The chain recombines TRBV28 with TRBJ1-2, with 8 nucleotides matching TRBD1. Germline V CDR1 and CDR2: MDHEN, SYDVKM. CDR3 size: 14 residues. J was trimmed by 6 bases and V by 5 bases; bases with no gene match: 8. The CDR3 nucleotides read TGTGCCAGCAGTACCCCAGGGGGCGGCCATGGCTACACCTTC. Amino acid sequence: CASSTPGGGHGYTF.

The chain couples TRBV7-2 to TRBJ1-2, with D perhaps matching TRBD1 (6 bases). The CDR3 totals 15 residues. V lost 1 base and J 2 bases, leaving 11 bases between the germline ends. Germline V gene sequence: CDR1 SGHTA, CDR2 FQGNSA. Written as DNA, the CDR3 is TGTGCCAGCAGCTTAGGCTTTACAGGGAACTATGGCTACACCTTC. It is translated as CASSLGFTGNYGYTF.

V and J are TRBV30 and TRBJ1-3, with 7 bases lining up with TRBD1. This CDR3 contains 15 residues. V lost 3 bases, J lost 5 bases, and 10 bases stayed unmatched. CDR1 and CDR2 (germline): GTSNPN, SVGIG (reference sequence). The CDR3 DNA reads TGTGCCTGGAGGGAGGGACAGAGAAACCGAAACACCATATATTTT. Residues: CAWREGQRNRNTIYF.

The J gene is TRBJ2-2, the V gene TRBV7-3; 10 bases fit TRBD2. The CDR3 sequence is 14 residues long. CDR1 SGHTA and CDR2 FQGTGA come from the germline V gene. The J segment lost 5 bases and the V segment lost 4 bases, leaving 1 base of the junction unmatched. CDR3 region: CASSWTSGTGELFF. CDR3 sequence (DNA): TGTGCCAGCAGCTGGACTAGCGGTACCGGGGAGCTGTTTTTT.

This clone was seen once. The chain joins TRBV25-1 to TRBJ2-7, with a tentative D call TRBD2 (5 bases). In germline, CDR1 is MGHDK, CDR2 SYGVNS. The V and J ends lost 3 bases and 7 bases respectively, with 19 bases between them. The CDR3 runs 15 residues. CDR3 protein: CASSDHRRAYSEQYF. The CDR3 nucleotides read TGTGCCAGCAGTGACCACCGGCGGGCTTACTCGGAGCAGTACTTC.

This chain uses TRBV11-3 with TRBJ2-5, with D possibly being TRBD2 (5 bases). Trimming stripped 3 bases from V and 4 bases from J, with 9 bases between. Germline V gene data show CDR1 as SGHNT and CDR2 as YENEEA. CDR3 length: 13 residues. The CDR3 here is CASSLRVGETQYF. CDR3 coding DNA: TGTGCCAGCAGCTTGCGGGTTGGAGAGACCCAGTACTTC.

This chain joins TRBV4-1 and TRBJ1-2, with 10 bases that match TRBD1. Germline V gene data show CDR1 as MGHRA and CDR2 as YSYEKL. V lost 5 bases, J lost 0 bases, and 3 bases stayed unmatched. The CDR3 extends over 15 amino acids. The CDR3 DNA reads TGCGCCAGCAGCTTCGGGACAGGGGCTAACTATGGCTACACCTTC. Its translation: CASSFGTGANYGYTF.

Worth noting for this clone: Other DNA sequences within the sample encode an identical CDR3. V and J are TRBV15 and TRBJ2-1, with TRBD2 matching over 7 bases. The V and J ends lost 5 bases and 2 bases, in that order; junction bases with no gene match: 6. The germline V gene has CDR1 LNHNV and CDR2 YYDKDF (reference sequence). The CDR3 has 15 amino acids. This chain's CDR3 is CATSRGGSAYNEQFF. CDR3 DNA: TGTGCCACCAGCCGCGGGGGTTCGGCCTACAATGAGCAGTTCTTC.

The V and J genes are TRBV23-1 and TRBJ1-2, with 7 bases that match TRBD1. TRBV23-1 is annotated as an ORF whose role is uncertain. Trimming took 1 base from V and 4 from J; bases not matched to a gene: 6. The CDR3 is 15 amino acids. CDR3 DNA sequence: TGCGCCAGCAGTCAATATCGAGGGGGCGGCTATGGCTACACCTTC. This sequence encodes CASSQYRGGGYGYTF.

The rearrangement links TRBV6-1 to TRBJ2-7; D unclear. Germline lookup yields CDR1 MNHNS and CDR2 SASEGT. Trimming left V 0 bases short and J 3 bases short, with 15 bases between. The CDR3 is made up of 16 amino acids. In DNA, the CDR3 is TGTGCCAGCAGTGAAGCGGCCGCGGCAGCGTACTACGAGCAGTACTTC. Protein product: CASSEAAAAAYYEQYF.

The chain recombines TRBV28 with TRBJ2-7, with a tentative D call TRBD2 (5 bases). Germline lookup yields CDR1 MDHEN and CDR2 SYDVKM. V lost 4 bases to trimming and J lost 3 bases, with 16 bases between them. The CDR3 is 15 amino acids. CDR3 DNA sequence: TGTGCCAGCAGTTCCCCGGCGGGCCCCGACTACGAGCAGTACTTC. Amino acids: CASSSPAGPDYEQYF. Based on the CDR3 plus reference TRBV28 and TRBJ2-7, the full variable domain is DVKVTQSSRYLVKRTGEKVFLECVQDMDHENMFWYRQDPGLGLRLIYFSYDVKMKEKGDIPEGYSVSREKKERFSLILESASTNQTSMYLCASSSPAGPDYEQYFGPGTRLTVT.

V gene TRBV6-1 combines with J gene TRBJ1-2; D might be TRBD1 (6 bases). Germline assignment: CDR1 MNHNS and CDR2 SASEGT. Trimming removed 1 base from V and 4 bases from J, with 10 bases in between. The CDR3 contains 14 residues. The CDR3 is CASSEEQGVYGYTF. As DNA, the CDR3 is TGTGCCAGCAGTGAAGAACAGGGAGTCTATGGCTACACCTTC.

This clone was recorded only once. The chain combines TRBV18 with TRBJ2-7; D ambiguous. This CDR3 has 12 residues. Germline-derived CDR1 and CDR2 are KGHSH and LQKENI. V shed 5 bases and J shed 0 bases, with 5 bases lying between them. CDR3 sequence: CASSTDSYEQYF. The CDR3 DNA is TGTGCCAGCTCAACAGACTCCTACGAGCAGTACTTC.

This clone occurred once. The rearrangement links TRBV9 to TRBJ2-7, with 8 bases identical to TRBD2. V dropped 4 bases and J dropped 0; count of bases not matched to a gene: 3. The CDR3 spans 14 residues. Looked up from germline, CDR1 is SGDLS and CDR2 is YYNGEE. CDR3 protein: CASSPSGGSYEQYF. CDR3 coding DNA: TGTGCCAGCAGCCCGAGCGGGGGCTCCTACGAGCAGTACTTC.

For this clone: The same CDR3 also results from other DNA sequences found in this sample. This chain uses TRBV5-1 with TRBJ2-5; D might be TRBD1 (6 bases). Per germline, CDR1 SGHRS and CDR2 YFSETQ. V was clipped by 0 bases and J by 5 bases, with 8 bases between them. This CDR3 is 13 amino acids long. This CDR3 reads CASSLGGQETQYF. The CDR3 DNA follows: TGCGCCAGCAGCTTGGGGGGGCAGGAGACCCAGTACTTC.

This clone was observed at least ten times. CDR3 bases: TGTGCCAGCAGCCGCCGGGATAGGGTGCAGTACTTC. Protein sequence: CASSRRDRVQYF. The V gene is TRBV28, the J gene TRBJ2-7, with D perhaps matching TRBD2 (5 bases). V was trimmed by 6 bases and J by 9 bases, leaving 15 bases between them. CDR1 and CDR2 (germline): MDHEN, SYDVKM. The CDR3 loop spans 12 amino acids.

The V and J genes are TRBV7-9 and TRBJ1-1; D not resolved. The length of the CDR3 is 13 residues. Germline CDR1 reads SEHNR; CDR2 reads FQNEAQ (reference sequence). Trimming pared 2 bases from V and 2 bases from J, leaving 6 bases between. In nucleotides, the CDR3 is TGTGCCAGCAGCTTAATCAGTAACACTGAAGCTTTCTTT. Translated, it gives CASSLISNTEAFF. Based on the CDR3 plus reference TRBV7-9 and TRBJ1-1, the full variable domain is DTGVSQNPRHKITKRGQNVTFRCDPISEHNRLYWYRQTLGQGPEFLTYFQNEAQLEKSRLLSDRFSAERPKGSFSTLEIQRTEQGDSAMYLCASSLISNTEAFFGQGTRLTVV.

The V gene is TRBV5-4, the J gene TRBJ1-3, with TRBD1 identical over 8 bases. The CDR3 sequence is 17 residues long. Trimming at V came to 4 bases and at J to 3 bases, leaving 12 bases not matched to a gene. Germline CDR1 and CDR2: SGHNT and YYREEE (reference sequence). The CDR3 spells CASSRTMQGAGGNTIYF. As DNA, the CDR3 is TGTGCCAGCAGCCGAACCATGCAGGGGGCAGGTGGAAACACCATATATTTT.

This clone was found once. The chain joins TRBV4-1 to TRBJ2-3, with 7 bases lining up with TRBD2. Germline V gene sequence: CDR1 MGHRA, CDR2 YSYEKL. CDR3 length equals 17 residues. Trimming removed 2 bases from V and 2 bases from J; junction bases left unmatched: 10. The CDR3: CASSQLATGLTTDTQYF. The CDR3 DNA follows: TGCGCCAGCAGCCAACTAGCTACGGGACTAACCACAGATACGCAGTATTTT.

This clone turned up a few times. This chain joins TRBV30 and TRBJ1-6; 10 bases match TRBD1. CDR3 length: 13 amino acids. The V gene's germline CDR1 is GTSNPN and CDR2 SVGIG (reference sequence). The ends lost 5 bases at V and 7 bases at J; junction bases unmatched: 2. The CDR3 protein is CAWSGQGNSPLHF. CDR3 DNA: TGTGCCTGGTCGGGACAGGGGAATTCACCCCTCCACTTT.

The gene calls are TRBV19 and TRBJ1-2; D perhaps matches TRBD1 (5 bases). V was clipped by 6 bases and J by 4 bases, with 15 bases between them. This CDR3 contains 14 residues. Germline CDR1 is LNHDA and CDR2 is SQIVND (reference sequence). The CDR3 spells CASSHPQGLYGYTF. The CDR3 coding sequence is TGTGCCAGTAGCCATCCCCAGGGACTCTATGGCTACACCTTC. The whole variable domain, filled in from reference TRBV19 and TRBJ1-2, reads DGGITQSPKYLFRKEGQNVTLSCEQNLNHDAMYWYRQDPGQGLRLIYYSQIVNDFQKGDIAEGYSVSREKKESFPLTVTSAQKNPTAFYLCASSHPQGLYGYTFGSGTRLTVV.

By sample fraction, this clone is medium-sized. V and J are TRBV5-5 and TRBJ1-5; TRBD1 might be the D (5 bases). The CDR3 loop spans 16 amino acids. The germline gives CDR1 SGHKS, CDR2 YYEKEE (reference sequence). V gave up 3 bases and J gave up 9 bases, with 22 bases separating them. The chain's CDR3 is CASSSRAGRVNWPQHF. The CDR3 DNA follows: TGTGCCAGCAGCTCCCGAGCGGGGCGGGTCAATTGGCCCCAGCATTTT. The whole variable domain, filled in from reference TRBV5-5 and TRBJ1-5, reads DAGVTQSPTHLIKTRGQQVTLRCSPISGHKSVSWYQQVLGQGPQFIFQYYEKEERGRGNFPDRFSARQFPNYSSELNVNALLLGDSALYLCASSSRAGRVNWPQHFGDGTRLSIL.